This entry features one T cell receptor beta chain sequence. Its antigen is still unknown. The entry originates in a study of beta chain features in type 1 diabetes. About the study: Age and gender were similar between patients and healthy donors, as were cell yields. Broader study findings: Researchers caution that PCR might favor shorter templates, equally among patients and controls. The naive, central memory and Treg TCRB repertoires looked more alike in patients than they did in healthy donors.

The entirety of the isolated RNA underwent reverse transcription, so expressed TCRB transcripts were sequenced. Measured with immunoSEQ multiplex PCR; TCRdb has only the in-frame clones, and not every one. The repertoire holds 400,000 to 500,000 clones, with approximately 15% as singletons. This CDR3 spans 15 amino acids. V dropped 2 bases and J dropped 9 bases, with 17 bases sitting between them. Germline values: CDR1 KGHSH, CDR2 LQKENI. The material sequenced was naive CD4+ T cells from blood. The chain is built from TRBV18 and TRBJ2-1; tentatively, D is TRBD1 (6 bases). This TCR came from a man aged 25 to 40 in good health. This chain's CDR3 is CASSPTGPGWGEQFF. The DNA of the CDR3 is TGTGCCAGCTCACCAACAGGGCCGGGATGGGGTGAGCAGTTCTTC.